This TCR beta chain comes out of a study of control samples from healthy donors and cancer patients. Sequencing used immunoSEQ multiplex PCR; TCRdb keeps in-frame clones, though not all of them. The data show about 96,000 clones, with 90% to 95% seen just once and around 8.2% held by the top ten. This clonotype was sampled from a man younger than 35 in good health. The source material was blood.

The CDR3 is CASSLAGAGGRNQPQHF. CDR3 sequence (DNA): TGTGCCAGCAGCTTAGCGGGAGCAGGGGGTAGGAATCAGCCCCAGCATTTT. The V and J genes are TRBV7-8 and TRBJ1-5, with TRBD1 matching 7 bases. This CDR3 spans 17 amino acids. V was pared by 0 bases and J by 4 bases, with 9 bases of the junction left unmatched. The germline V gene has CDR1 SGHVS and CDR2 FQNEAQ.